In its sample, the clone carrying this T cell receptor (beta chain) was seen a few times. Its specificity is unknown. The CDR3 loop spans 14 amino acids. The ends lost 7 bases at V and 2 bases at J; junction bases unmatched: 5. The germline gives CDR1 MDHEN, CDR2 SYDVKM. The data were obtained in a study of beta chain features in type 1 diabetes. The study, taken as a whole, reports: A possible short-template PCR bias applies equally to patients and controls. Type 1 diabetes patients showed a moderate but significant shortening of TCRB CDR3s in all four CD4+ subsets.

Since all of the isolated RNA was reverse transcribed, expressed TCRB transcripts were what got sequenced. Clones were sequenced by immunoSEQ multiplex PCR, and TCRdb holds only the in-frame ones, with some missing. The sample includes around 260,000 clones, approximately 25% seen only once; the top ten take approximately 0.011%. This clonotype was sampled from a woman in her thirties with type 1 diabetes. Sequencing was done on a sample of naive CD4+ T cells from blood. The V and J genes are TRBV28 and TRBJ1-3; the match to TRBD1 covers 7 bases. The CDR3 protein is CASNQGDTGNTIYF. In DNA form, the CDR3 reads TGTGCCAGCAACCAGGGGGACACTGGAAACACCATATATTTT.